The 18 T cell receptor beta chains listed next were all sequenced from one sample in a study of blood T cell repertoires in COVID-19. Only in-frame clones appear in the TCRdb table, and some are missing; sequencing was by immunoSEQ multiplex PCR. Of 200,000 to 250,000 clones in the sample, approximately 85% were seen once. Sequenced: peripheral blood. The receptor set was obtained from a man aged 50-59 years with COVID-19, enrolled during active disease.

The V gene is TRBV3-1 (or the pseudogene TRBV3-2), the J gene TRBJ2-7; 11 positions match TRBD1. This CDR3 spans 15 amino acids. The germline gives CDR1 LGHDT, CDR2 YNNKEL (reference sequence). With V trimmed by 1 base and J by 6 bases, 5 bases remained unmatched. CDR3 sequence: CASSQARTGGSEQYF. The CDR3 bases are TGTGCCAGCAGCCAAGCCCGGACAGGGGGCTCCGAGCAGTACTTC.

The chain recombines TRBV7-9 with TRBJ2-3; no clear D gene. Per germline, CDR1 SEHNR and CDR2 FQNEAQ (reference sequence). Trimming took off 5 bases at V and 3 bases at J, with 12 bases between the two ends. The CDR3 loop spans 14 amino acids. CDR3: CASSPSLSTDTQYF. The CDR3 DNA is TGTGCCAGCAGCCCGTCCCTATCTACAGATACGCAGTATTTT.

The chain has TRBV6-5 and TRBJ1-2, with TRBD1 as a possible D gene (5 bases). Trimming shortened V by 2 bases and J by 9 bases, and 13 bases separated the two germline ends. The germline gives CDR1 MNHEY, CDR2 SVGAGI. This CDR3 is 13 amino acids long. This CDR3 reads CASSYGGDARYTF. The CDR3 DNA reads TGTGCCAGCAGTTACGGAGGGGATGCGCGCTACACCTTC.

J is TRBJ2-1 and V is TRBV5-1; 15 bases line up with TRBD2. The CDR3 spans 19 residues. J was trimmed by 8 bases and V by 2 bases; bases with no gene match: 14. Germline CDR1 reads SGHRS; CDR2 reads YFSETQ. The CDR3 DNA is TGCGCCAGCAGCTTTTTACCCCGGACTAGCGGGGGGGTATACCATGAGCAGTTCTTC. It translates to CASSFLPRTSGGVYHEQFF.

The V call is TRBV2, the J call TRBJ2-2; 8 positions agree with TRBD2. Germline CDR1 SNHLY, CDR2 FYNNEI. J gave up 0 bases and V 8 bases, and 8 bases lay outside the gene matches. The length of the CDR3 is 16 residues. CDR3 nucleotides: TGTGCCAGCTCGCAAAGCGGGGGAGCGAACACCGGGGAGCTGTTTTTT. Its protein product is CASSQSGGANTGELFF.

V usage is TRBV18 and J usage is TRBJ1-1, with D uncertain. This CDR3 has 15 amino acids. Looked up from germline, CDR1 is KGHSH and CDR2 is LQKENI. The V end was cut by 5 bases, the J end by 4 bases, with 17 bases between. The DNA for the CDR3 is TGTGCCAGCTCAAGCTCGACGCCCGGCGGCACTGAAGCTTTCTTT. It translates to CASSSSTPGGTEAFF. Supplemented by reference TRBV18 and TRBJ1-1, the full variable domain reads NAGVMQNPRHLVRRRGQEARLRCSPMKGHSHVYWYRQLPEEGLKFMVYLQKENIIDESGMPKERFSAEFPKEGPSILRIQQVVRGDSAAYFCASSSSTPGGTEAFFGQGTRLTVV.

On this clone itself: The sample contains more than one DNA sequence encoding this CDR3. This sequence joins TRBV18 and TRBJ2-1, with D unresolved. This CDR3 is built from 14 residues. The V end was cut by 3 bases, the J end by 0 bases, with 6 bases between. Germline V gene data show CDR1 as KGHSH and CDR2 as LQKENI. CDR3 coding DNA: TGTGCCAGCTCACCCGTGAGCTCCTACAATGAGCAGTTCTTC. Protein product: CASSPVSSYNEQFF.

The chain recombines TRBV4-3 with TRBJ1-6; D is possibly TRBD1 (5 bases). Germline assignment: CDR1 LGHNA and CDR2 YSLEER. The CDR3 totals 15 residues. The ends were cut back, 1 base at V and 3 bases at J, with 7 bases in the middle. CDR3 amino acids: CASSQGQYYNSPLHF. In nucleotides, the CDR3 is TGCGCCAGCAGCCAAGGACAGTACTATAATTCACCCCTCCACTTT.

The rearrangement links TRBV23-1 to TRBJ2-1; perhaps TRBD2 as D (5 bases). TRBV23-1 is known as an ORF, though its function is uncertain. This CDR3 is 13 amino acids long. The V end was cut by 3 bases, the J end by 4 bases, with 7 bases between. CDR3: CASSHRGYNEQFF. In nucleotides, the CDR3 is TGCGCCAGCAGTCATCGCGGGTACAATGAGCAGTTCTTC.

The chain employs TRBV6-5 and TRBJ2-7; D unclear. Trimming pared 6 bases from V and 5 bases from J, leaving 17 bases between. Germline values: CDR1 MNHEY, CDR2 SVGAGI. This CDR3 region has 14 residues. CDR3 loop: CASRTINRPDEQYF. CDR3 nucleotides: TGTGCCAGCAGAACTATAAATAGACCCGACGAGCAGTACTTC.

The CDR3 loop is CASSPGQGNYGYTF. The CDR3 DNA reads as TGTGCCAGTAGCCCGGGACAGGGGAACTATGGCTACACCTTC. The rearrangement joins TRBV19 to TRBJ1-2; 10 bases line up with TRBD1. This CDR3 is built from 14 residues. With V trimmed by 6 bases and J by 2 bases, 3 bases remained unmatched. Germline-derived CDR1 and CDR2 are LNHDA and SQIVND (reference sequence).

The chain is built from TRBV18 and TRBJ1-5, with D uncertain. Germline loops: CDR1 KGHSH, CDR2 LQKENI. The CDR3 is 15 residues long. V lost 3 bases to trimming and J lost 1 base, with 10 bases between them. In nucleotides, the CDR3 is TGTGCCAGCTCACCCCTAGGATCGAGCAATCAGCCCCAGCATTTT. Its protein is CASSPLGSSNQPQHF.

V gene TRBV7-8 combines with J gene TRBJ1-1; no reliable D call. The V gene lost 3 bases and the J gene lost 1 base, with 6 bases spanning the gap. Germline assignment: CDR1 SGHVS and CDR2 FQNEAQ. CDR3 length equals 13 residues. The CDR3 sequence is CASSFHWNTEAFF. The CDR3 DNA sequence: TGTGCCAGCAGCTTTCATTGGAACACTGAAGCTTTCTTT.

J is TRBJ1-1 and V is TRBV30; 10 nucleotides match TRBD1. Germline V gives CDR1 GTSNPN, CDR2 SVGIG (reference sequence). The CDR3 extends over 13 amino acids. The chain's CDR3 is CAVPRTGGTEAFF. As DNA, the CDR3 is TGTGCAGTCCCCCGGACAGGGGGCACTGAAGCTTTCTTT. The variable domain in full, with the rest retrieved from reference TRBV30 and TRBJ1-1, is SQTIHQWPATLVQPVGSPLSLECTVEGTSNPNLYWYRQAAGRGLQLLFYSVGIGQISSEVPQNLSASRPQDRQFILSSKKLLLSDSGFYLCAVPRTGGTEAFFGQGTRLTVV.

This chain connects TRBV10-2 to TRBJ2-1, with 8 bases lining up with TRBD2. The germline V gene has CDR1 WSHSY and CDR2 SAAADI. V was clipped by 1 base and J by 8 bases; unmatched bases: 10. The CDR3 loop spans 16 amino acids. The CDR3 here is CASSEWIGAGEDEQFF. The CDR3 DNA follows: TGCGCCAGCAGTGAGTGGATCGGAGCGGGGGAGGATGAGCAGTTCTTC.

The J gene is TRBJ2-3, the V gene TRBV7-9; D remains ambiguous. CDR3 size: 15 residues. Trimming took 2 bases from V and 1 from J, leaving 10 bases between them. Germline loops: CDR1 SEHNR, CDR2 FQNEAQ (reference sequence). The CDR3: CASSLILSRTDTQYF. In nucleotides, the CDR3 is TGTGCCAGCAGCTTAATACTGAGCCGCACAGATACGCAGTATTTT. The full variable domain, in which reference TRBV7-9 and TRBJ2-3 provide the parts outside the CDR3, is DTGVSQNPRHKITKRGQNVTFRCDPISEHNRLYWYRQTLGQGPEFLTYFQNEAQLEKSRLLSDRFSAERPKGSFSTLEIQRTEQGDSAMYLCASSLILSRTDTQYFGPGTRLTVL.

A few counts support this clone. The chain recombines TRBV11-3 with TRBJ2-2; D possibly corresponds to TRBD2 (6 bases). V was clipped by 7 bases and J by 7 bases, with 16 bases between them. The V gene's germline CDR1 is SGHNT and CDR2 YENEEA. The CDR3 spans 14 residues. The DNA of the CDR3 is TGTGCCAGCACCTTGTCCGGGGGAGTCGGGGAGCTGTTTTTT. This gives the protein CASTLSGGVGELFF.

The CDR3 DNA reads as TGTGCCAGCAGCTTGTCCGCTGCGGCCGTGCACACCTTC. Translated, it gives CASSLSAAAVHTF. The chain carries TRBV5-6 and TRBJ1-2; D not resolved. CDR3 size: 13 residues. Trimming stripped 1 base from V and 12 bases from J, with 16 bases between. The V gene's germline CDR1 is SGHDT and CDR2 YYEEEE. The whole variable domain, filled in from reference TRBV5-6 and TRBJ1-2, reads DAGVTQSPTHLIKTRGQQVTLRCSPKSGHDTVSWYQQALGQGPQFIFQYYEEEERQRGNFPDRFSGHQFPNYSSELNVNALLLGDSALYLCASSLSAAAVHTFGSGTRLTVV.